This TCR beta chain derives from a study of T cells in tumors after PD-1 blockade. At the level of the study: Prior checkpoint blockade, systemic immunosuppressant use, or anti-cancer therapy within 4 weeks excluded patients. Mean per blood sample: 113,528 templates (about 24,000-260,000), 36,536 unique clonotypes.

Notes on the study in general: Peripheral recruitment is suggested, as some novel exhausted tumor clones were in pre-treatment blood.

Input was roughly 600 ng to 6,004 ng of genomic DNA from tumor or blood. Sequenced by immunoSEQ multiplex PCR; TCRdb stores in-frame clones only, minus some. The sample lists under 50,000 clones, around 85% seen once, with 8.7% in the top ten. With respect to this clone: Its antigen is unidentified. Compared with germline, one end of the junction differs, possibly owing to a read error.

This CDR3 has 12 residues. The sequences come from PBMCs, collected before anti-PD-1 therapy. The sequence was collected from a human donor with advanced basal cell or squamous cell carcinoma (not recorded which). The chain employs TRBV12-3 or TRBV12-4 and TRBJ2-5; no clear D gene. The CDR3 nucleotides are TGTGCCAGCAGTTTAGACTGGGCCGGGTTGGACTTC. Amino acid sequence: CASSLDWAGLDF.